Below, one T cell receptor (beta chain) is given with its context. The junction shows a germline mismatch at one end, possibly a read error. The data are from a study of T cell changes during pregnancy in multiple sclerosis. Measured with immunoSEQ multiplex PCR; TCRdb has only the in-frame clones, and not every one. Of about 54,000 clones in the sample, over 80% are singletons; the top ten hold around 0.57%. The germline V gene has CDR1 SGHNT and CDR2 YYREEE (reference sequence). The CDR3 is 15 amino acids. The specimen comprised CD4+ T cells from peripheral blood mononuclear cells, sampled in the first trimester of pregnancy. This TCR was sampled from a female donor with multiple sclerosis, enrolled in a pregnancy study. The rearrangement joins TRBV5-4 to TRBJ2-7; the D gene is possibly TRBD1 (6 bases). In nucleotides, the CDR3 is TGTGCCAGCAGCTTGCTTCGGGGTACAGTCGACGGACAGAGTTTC. This encodes CASSLLRGTVDGQSF. Variable domain in full (rest from reference TRBV5-4 and TRBJ2-7): ETGVTQSPTHLIKTRGQQVTLRCSSQSGHNTVSWYQQALGQGPQFIFQYYREEENGRGNFPPRFSGLQFPNYSSELNVNALELDDSALYLCASSLLRGTVDGQSFGPGTRLTVT.